These T cell receptor beta chains were read from a single sample in a study of cytomegalovirus exposure and HLA in healthy donors. The method was immunoSEQ multiplex PCR; TCRdb's version includes in-frame clones alone and lacks a portion of them. The repertoire includes around 130,000 clones, under 90% of them detected once, and around 0.67% sits in the top ten. The specimen sequenced was PBMCs. These receptor sequences come from a young man in good health and CMV-seronegative. Both conserved end residues are trimmed from each CDR3.

length: 13; J: TRBJ1-1; V: TRBV9; CDR3: ASSPRTGWDTEAF
length: 15; J: TRBJ1-4; V: TRBV30; CDR3: AWSVWEGKATNEKLF
length: 12; J: TRBJ1-2; V: TRBV10-3; CDR3: AISDDSPNYGYT
length: 11; J: TRBJ2-3; V: TRBV19; CDR3: ASSADTPDTQY
length: 10; J: TRBJ1-2; V: TRBV6-5; CDR3: ASRKDSYGYT
length: 10; J: TRBJ1-2; V: TRBV28; CDR3: ATFLGGYGYT
length: 13; J: TRBJ2-3; V: TRBV5-1; CDR3: ASSTDRGSTDTQY
length: 15; J: TRBJ1-6; V: TRBV25-1; CDR3: ASSEFSGGLKKSPLH
length: 15; J: TRBJ2-5; V: TRBV19; CDR3: ASSIRHGQGVRVTQY
length: 15; J: TRBJ1-2; V: TRBV6-1; CDR3: ASSEAPGQGVRYGYT
length: 13; J: TRBJ2-7; V: TRBV5-1; CDR3: ASSLAGGSSYEQY
length: 12; J: TRBJ1-4; V: TRBV5-1; CDR3: ASSFSQSNEKLF
length: 13; J: TRBJ1-6; V: TRBV25-1; CDR3: ASSGWTDKNSPLH
length: 13; J: TRBJ1-1; V: TRBV6-5; CDR3: ASSYGGQAVAEAF
length: 16; J: TRBJ2-1; V: TRBV29-1; CDR3: SVFVPGLAGGPYNEQF
length: 10; J: TRBJ2-7; V: TRBV18; CDR3: ASSLIREEQY
length: 14; J: TRBJ1-2; V: TRBV19; CDR3: ASSIAGRGTNYGYT
length: 12; J: TRBJ2-1; V: TRBV7-9; CDR3: ASCPSGGFNEQF
length: 16; J: TRBJ2-3; V: TRBV15; CDR3: ATSRGGGLTGRTDTQY
length: 15; J: TRBJ2-7; V: TRBV13; CDR3: ASSVKFRQGAAYEQY
length: 17; J: TRBJ2-3; V: TRBV4-1; CDR3: ASSQDRASGQGAGDTQY
length: 15; J: TRBJ2-3; V: TRBV6-4; CDR3: ARNGLAGTFSTDTQY
length: 14; J: TRBJ1-6; V: TRBV7-2; CDR3: ASSYTGQAGNSPLH
length: 13; J: TRBJ1-4; V: TRBV6-5; CDR3: ASRPQPATNEKLF
length: 12; J: TRBJ1-1; V: TRBV27; CDR3: ASSTRDRNTEAF
length: 12; J: TRBJ2-7; V: TRBV9; CDR3: ASDAGQGMGEQY
length: 13; J: TRBJ1-6; V: TRBV9; CDR3: ASSVKPGREPPLH
length: 12; J: TRBJ1-2; V: TRBV19; CDR3: ASSGGPANYGYT
length: 12; J: TRBJ2-5; V: TRBV5-6; CDR3: ASSFRGVRETQY
length: 15; J: TRBJ1-3; V: TRBV6-1; CDR3: ASSEGQGRLGGNTIY
length: 12; J: TRBJ1-2; V: TRBV6-6; CDR3: ASSAQDGNYGYT
length: 15; J: TRBJ1-6; V: TRBV4-1; CDR3: ASSHVSTGVGNSPLH
length: 11; J: TRBJ1-3; V: TRBV28; CDR3: ASSDRAGNTIY
length: 14; J: TRBJ1-4; V: TRBV15; CDR3: ATSPLQTGGGEKLF
length: 15; J: TRBJ2-1; V: TRBV7-9; CDR3: ASSVWGSSETYNEQF
length: 12; J: TRBJ1-1; V: TRBV18; CDR3: ASSPEQGNSEAF
length: 14; J: TRBJ1-2; V: TRBV4-3; CDR3: ASSQEWGQGGHGYT
length: 11; J: TRBJ1-2; V: TRBV5-1; CDR3: ASSGTTGYGYT